This T cell receptor (beta chain) was identified during a study of T cell repertoires in cytomegalovirus infection. Study information: Shared public TCR beta signatures pointed to both CMV infection and a matching HLA type. Regarding the study as a whole: Public TCR beta family frequency separated CMV-and-HLA carriers, including in an independent cohort. The ex vivo response showed dominance by HLA-C-restricted CMV-specific TCR beta clonotypes.

As concerns this clonotype: Its antigen is unknown.

TCRdb re-derived calls from the reads in MiXCR, one entry per CDR3 protein. The sample holds fewer than 250,000 distinct CDR3 sequences, roughly 12% seen once. The germline gives CDR1 MDHEN, CDR2 SYDVKM. Trimming took 1 base from V and 6 from J, leaving 13 bases between them. This CDR3 has 16 residues. The chain joins TRBV28 to TRBJ2-6; D tentatively fits TRBD1 or TRBD2 (5 bases each). This clonotype originated in a human donor in good health (CMV status not recorded). Some clones in this sample may be carry-over from other donors' samples. The sample taken for sequencing was PBMCs. The CDR3 DNA reads as TGTGCCAGCAGTTTATTGGGACCCCCCAAGGCCAACGTCCTGACTTTC. It specifies CASSLLGPPKANVLTF.